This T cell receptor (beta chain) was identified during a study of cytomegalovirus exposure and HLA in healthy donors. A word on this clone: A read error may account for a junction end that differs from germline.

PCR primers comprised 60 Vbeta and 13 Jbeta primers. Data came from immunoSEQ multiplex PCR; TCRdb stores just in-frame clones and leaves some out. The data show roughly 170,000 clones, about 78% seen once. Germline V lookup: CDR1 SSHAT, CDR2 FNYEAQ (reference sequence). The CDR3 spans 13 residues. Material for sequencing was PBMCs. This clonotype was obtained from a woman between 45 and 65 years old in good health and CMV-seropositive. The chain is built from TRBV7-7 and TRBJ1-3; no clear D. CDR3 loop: CASSLGLGNTIYF. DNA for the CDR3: TGTGCTAGCAGCCTTGGCCTTGGAAACACCATATATTTT. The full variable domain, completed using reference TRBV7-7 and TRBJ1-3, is GAGVSQSPRYKVTKRGQDVTLRCDPISSHATLYWYQQALGQGPEFLTYFNYEAQPDKSGLPSDRFSAERPEGSISTLTIQRTEQRDSAMYRCASSLGLGNTIYFGEGSWLTVV.